This T cell receptor (beta chain) is from a study of T cells after yellow fever vaccination. Germline V gives CDR1 MNHEY, CDR2 SVGEGT. There are 15 residues in the CDR3. The V end lost 2 bases, the J end lost 4 bases, and 11 bases lay between the germline ends. Study-wide results and limits: A small proportion of clonotypes was detected in both the CD4 and CD8 compartments.

This clonotype was counted between two and nine times. No antigen is known for it. TCRdb recomputed calls from the 5' RACE reads with MiXCR, one row per CDR3 protein. The table records a few hundred thousand distinct CDR3 sequences, roughly 8.6% of them present only once. The rearrangement joins TRBV6-2 or TRBV6-3 to TRBJ2-2, with TRBD2 as a possible D gene (6 bases). The input for sequencing was PBMCs, taken about 49 days after the first yellow fever vaccination. This receptor was taken from a man aged 18 to 35 who received the YFV17D yellow fever vaccine. The DNA for the CDR3 is TGTGCCAGCAGTTACCCCCGGGACTTCACCGGGGAGCTGTTTTTT. It yields the protein CASSYPRDFTGELFF.